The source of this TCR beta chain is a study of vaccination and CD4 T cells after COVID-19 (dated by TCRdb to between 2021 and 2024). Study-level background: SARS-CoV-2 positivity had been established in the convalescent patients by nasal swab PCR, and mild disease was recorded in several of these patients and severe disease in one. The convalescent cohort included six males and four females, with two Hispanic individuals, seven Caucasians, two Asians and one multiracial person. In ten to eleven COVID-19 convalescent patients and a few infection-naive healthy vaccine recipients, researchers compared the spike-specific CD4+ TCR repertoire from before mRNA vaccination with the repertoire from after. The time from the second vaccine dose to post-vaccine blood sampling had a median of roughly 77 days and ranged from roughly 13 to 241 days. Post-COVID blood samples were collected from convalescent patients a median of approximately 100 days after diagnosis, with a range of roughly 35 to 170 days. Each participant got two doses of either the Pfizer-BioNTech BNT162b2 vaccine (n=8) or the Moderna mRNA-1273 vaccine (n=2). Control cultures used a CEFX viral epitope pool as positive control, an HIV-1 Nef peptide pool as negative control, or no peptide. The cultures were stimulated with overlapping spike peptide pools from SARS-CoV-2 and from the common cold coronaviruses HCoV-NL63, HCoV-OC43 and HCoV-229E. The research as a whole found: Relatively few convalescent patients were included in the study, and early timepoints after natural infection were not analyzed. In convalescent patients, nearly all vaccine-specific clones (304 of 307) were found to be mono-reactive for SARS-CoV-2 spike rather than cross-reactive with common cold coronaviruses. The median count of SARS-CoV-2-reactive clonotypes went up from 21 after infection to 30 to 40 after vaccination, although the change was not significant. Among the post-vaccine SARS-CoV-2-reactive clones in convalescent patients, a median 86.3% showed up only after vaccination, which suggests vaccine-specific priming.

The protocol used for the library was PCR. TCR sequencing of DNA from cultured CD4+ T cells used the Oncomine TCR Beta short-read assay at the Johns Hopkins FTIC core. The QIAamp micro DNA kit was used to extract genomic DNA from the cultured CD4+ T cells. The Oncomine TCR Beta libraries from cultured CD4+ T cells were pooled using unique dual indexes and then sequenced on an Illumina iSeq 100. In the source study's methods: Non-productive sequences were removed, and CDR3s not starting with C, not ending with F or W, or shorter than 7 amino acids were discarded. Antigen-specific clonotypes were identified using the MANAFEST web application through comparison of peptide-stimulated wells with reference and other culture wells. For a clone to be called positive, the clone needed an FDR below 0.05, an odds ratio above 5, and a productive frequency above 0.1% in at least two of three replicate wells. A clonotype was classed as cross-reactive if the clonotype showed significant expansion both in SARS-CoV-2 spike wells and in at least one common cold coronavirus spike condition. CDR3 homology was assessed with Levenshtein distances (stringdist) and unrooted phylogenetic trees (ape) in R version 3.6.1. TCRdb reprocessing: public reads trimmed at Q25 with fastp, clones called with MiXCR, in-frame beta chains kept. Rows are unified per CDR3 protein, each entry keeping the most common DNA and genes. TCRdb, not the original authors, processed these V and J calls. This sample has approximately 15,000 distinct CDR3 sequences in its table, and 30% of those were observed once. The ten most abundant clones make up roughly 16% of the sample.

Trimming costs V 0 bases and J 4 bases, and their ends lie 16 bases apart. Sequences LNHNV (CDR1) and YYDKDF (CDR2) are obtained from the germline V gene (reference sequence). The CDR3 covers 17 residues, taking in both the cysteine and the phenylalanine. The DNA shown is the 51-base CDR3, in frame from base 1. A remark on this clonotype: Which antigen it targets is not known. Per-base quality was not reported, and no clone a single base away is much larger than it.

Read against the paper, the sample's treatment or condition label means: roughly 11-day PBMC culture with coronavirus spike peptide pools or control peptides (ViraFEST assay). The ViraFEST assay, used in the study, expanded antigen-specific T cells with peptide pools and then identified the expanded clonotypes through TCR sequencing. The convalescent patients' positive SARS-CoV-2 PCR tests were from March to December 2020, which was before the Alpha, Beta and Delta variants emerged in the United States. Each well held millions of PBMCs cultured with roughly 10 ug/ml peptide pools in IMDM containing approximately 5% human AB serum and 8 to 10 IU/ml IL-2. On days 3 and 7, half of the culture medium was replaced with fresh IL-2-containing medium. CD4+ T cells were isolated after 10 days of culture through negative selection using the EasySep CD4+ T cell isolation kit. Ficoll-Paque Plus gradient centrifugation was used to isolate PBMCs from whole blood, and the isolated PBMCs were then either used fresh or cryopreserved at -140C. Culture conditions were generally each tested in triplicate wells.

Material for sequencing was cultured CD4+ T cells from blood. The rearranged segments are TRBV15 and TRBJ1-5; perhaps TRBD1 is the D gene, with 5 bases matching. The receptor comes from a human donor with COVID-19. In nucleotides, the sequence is TGTGCCACCAGCAGAGATCTTCGCCAGGGCTGGAATCAGCCCCAGCATTTT. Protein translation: CATSRDLRQGWNQPQHF. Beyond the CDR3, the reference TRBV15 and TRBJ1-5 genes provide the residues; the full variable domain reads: DAMVIQNPRYQVTQFGKPVTLSCSQTLNHNVMYWYQQKSSQAPKLLFHYYDKDFNNEADTPDNFQSRRPNTSFCFLDIRSPGLGDTAMYLCATSRDLRQGWNQPQHFGDGTRLSIL.